A selection of T cell receptor beta chains follows, all from one sample in a study of cytomegalovirus exposure and HLA in healthy donors. Assay: immunoSEQ multiplex PCR; the TCRdb copy retains only in-frame clones and omits some. The sample data list about 37,000 clones. Sequences were obtained from PBMCs. These receptors all stem from a human donor in good health. Both conserved end residues are part of each CDR3. The order of the fields is J gene, D gene, V gene, CDR3 protein, CDR3 DNA. A D gene is named only where the DNA matches it firmly.

>TRBJ2-4|TRBD1|TRBV5-1
CASSLVSGTGDNIQYF
TGCGCCAGCAGCTTGGTTTCCGGGACAGGGGACAACATTCAGTACTTC
>TRBJ1-6|TRBD1|TRBV5-6
CASSVLTGGSYNSPLHF
TGTGCCAGCAGCGTGTTGACAGGGGGTTCCTATAATTCACCCCTCCACTTT
>TRBJ2-5|-|TRBV4-1
CASSQWTRGGSETQYF
TGCGCCAGCAGCCAATGGACTAGAGGGGGTTCAGAGACCCAGTACTTC
>TRBJ1-3|TRBD1|TRBV9
CASSGENRGPNSGNTIYF
TGTGCCAGCAGCGGGGAGAACAGGGGGCCCAACAGTGGAAACACCATATATTTT
>TRBJ1-2|-|TRBV14
CASSQVRGAGANYGYTF
TGTGCCAGCAGCCAAGTGCGGGGCGCGGGAGCTAACTATGGCTACACCTTC
>TRBJ2-7|-|TRBV5-1
CASSSLRGGSVDEQYF
TGCGCCAGCAGTTCGTTAAGGGGGGGCAGCGTCGACGAGCAGTACTTC
>TRBJ1-6|-|TRBV7-8
CASSLGGRNSPLHF
TGTGCCAGCAGCTTGGGGGGGAGAAATTCACCCCTCCACTTT
>TRBJ1-1|TRBD1|TRBV5-1
CASSFQDRAWMNTEAFF
TGCGCCAGCAGCTTCCAAGACAGGGCTTGGATGAACACTGAAGCTTTCTTT
>TRBJ2-3|-|TRBV7-2
CASSLYADTQYF
TGTGCCAGCAGCTTATATGCAGATACGCAGTATTTT
>TRBJ1-1|TRBD1|TRBV28
CASRSSPGQANTEAFF
TGTGCCAGCAGATCTTCCCCCGGACAGGCGAACACTGAAGCTTTCTTT
>TRBJ2-7|TRBD1|TRBV29-1
CSVEMTGLSEQYF
TGCAGCGTTGAAATGACAGGGTTAAGCGAGCAGTACTTC
>TRBJ2-5|-|TRBV18
CASSPNAVETQYF
TGTGCCAGCTCACCAAACGCGGTAGAGACCCAGTACTTC
>TRBJ1-2|TRBD1|TRBV4-1
CASSQDRQGAGYTF
TGCGCCAGCAGCCAAGATCGACAGGGTGCTGGCTACACCTTC
>TRBJ1-2|-|TRBV27
CASSPRGTYSGYTF
TGTGCCAGCAGTCCCCGCGGGACTTACTCAGGCTACACCTTC
>TRBJ2-3|-|TRBV7-2
CASSLGRADTQYF
TGTGCCAGCAGCTTAGGCAGGGCAGATACGCAGTATTTT
>TRBJ2-3|TRBD2|TRBV15
CATSRGDGGAIDTQYF
TGTGCCACCAGCAGGGGAGACGGGGGGGCAATAGATACGCAGTATTTT
>TRBJ2-7|-|TRBV10-3
CAISESRVGQYF
TGTGCCATCAGTGAGTCGAGGGTCGGGCAGTACTTC
>TRBJ1-1|-|TRBV9
CASSVAGREGEAFF
TGTGCCAGCAGCGTAGCGGGCAGGGAGGGTGAAGCTTTCTTT
>TRBJ1-1|-|TRBV6-5
CASSYSMGREAEAFF
TGTGCCAGCAGTTACTCGATGGGCCGGGAGGCTGAAGCTTTCTTT
>TRBJ1-2|-|TRBV28
CASSSGGGADTF
TGTGCCAGCAGTTCTGGAGGGGGGGCAGACACCTTC
>TRBJ2-7|-|TRBV7-9
CASSLVGGGLSYEQYF
TGTGCCAGCAGCTTAGTCGGGGGTGGCCTCTCCTACGAGCAGTACTTC
>TRBJ2-7|TRBD1|TRBV5-1
CASSYGRDSLSYEQYF
TGCGCCAGCAGCTACGGCAGGGACAGCCTCTCCTACGAGCAGTACTTC
>TRBJ1-2|TRBD1|TRBV6-5
CASRGTGTGDYGYTF
TGTGCCAGCAGGGGGACCGGGACAGGGGACTATGGCTACACCTTC
>TRBJ1-1|-|TRBV28
CASSFGRVAFF
TGTGCCAGCAGTTTTGGCAGGGTGGCTTTCTTT
>TRBJ1-5|-|TRBV2
CTSTIKTGLNQPQHF
TGTACCAGCACTATAAAAACAGGTTTAAATCAGCCCCAGCATTTT
>TRBJ2-1|-|TRBV29-1
CSVEGPTEKSSDNEQFF
TGCAGCGTTGAAGGCCCAACCGAAAAAAGCTCCGACAATGAGCAGTTCTTC
>TRBJ1-5|-|TRBV27
CASSPRGRYDQPQHF
TGTGCCAGCTCCCCACGGGGGAGGTACGATCAGCCCCAGCATTTT
>TRBJ2-1|TRBD2|TRBV6-6
CASSSNSGDEQFF
TGTGCCAGCAGTTCTAATAGCGGGGATGAGCAGTTCTTC
>TRBJ1-1|-|TRBV6-5
CASSFGQRTEAFF
TGTGCCAGCAGTTTTGGACAGAGAACTGAAGCTTTCTTT
>TRBJ2-3|-|TRBV5-4
CASSYNTLGADTQYF
TGTGCCAGCAGCTATAATACCCTCGGAGCAGATACGCAGTATTTT
>TRBJ2-3|-|TRBV6-5
CASSYGTLGSPDTQYF
TGTGCCAGCAGTTATGGGACTCTAGGATCTCCAGATACGCAGTATTTT
>TRBJ2-5|TRBD1|TRBV2
CASSVGTGGVKTQYF
TGTGCCAGCAGTGTGGGGACAGGCGGGGTGAAGACCCAGTACTTC
>TRBJ2-5|-|TRBV7-2
CASSLQAGPQETQYF
TGTGCCAGCAGCTTACAGGCAGGGCCCCAAGAGACCCAGTACTTC
>TRBJ2-1|-|TRBV11-2
CASRPGLSPRGGDNEQFF
TGTGCCAGCAGGCCCGGGCTATCACCCCGAGGGGGGGACAATGAGCAGTTCTTC
>TRBJ2-7|-|TRBV11-2
CASSPGVQTYEQYF
TGTGCCAGCAGCCCAGGTGTACAAACCTACGAGCAGTACTTC
>TRBJ1-1|TRBD1|TRBV13
CASSWGQGGNTEAFF
TGTGCCAGCAGCTGGGGACAGGGCGGGAACACTGAAGCTTTCTTT
>TRBJ1-2|TRBD1|TRBV5-6
CASSADRDYGYTF
TGTGCCAGCAGCGCGGACAGGGACTATGGCTACACCTTC
>TRBJ1-1|-|TRBV19
CASSYRGASTEAFF
TGTGCCAGCTCTTATCGGGGGGCTAGCACTGAAGCTTTCTTT
>TRBJ2-3|-|TRBV18
CASSPNLARGTLDTQYF
TGTGCCAGCTCACCGAATCTCGCCAGGGGGACTTTGGATACGCAGTATTTT
>TRBJ1-1|-|TRBV5-1
CASSFKRAGEAFF
TGCGCCAGCAGCTTCAAGAGGGCGGGTGAAGCTTTCTTT
>TRBJ1-2|-|TRBV7-9
CASRVGLEYGYTF
TGTGCCAGCAGGGTGGGGCTAGAATATGGCTACACCTTC
>TRBJ1-4|TRBD1|TRBV30
CAWSLDRGSRNYEKLFF
TGTGCCTGGAGTTTGGACAGGGGGTCCCGGAATTATGAAAAACTGTTTTTT
>TRBJ2-7|-|TRBV18
CASSPSVTYEQYF
TGTGCCAGCTCACCGAGTGTGACCTACGAGCAGTACTTC
>TRBJ2-7|-|TRBV29-1
CSVRGGLSFLKGAYEQYF
TGCAGCGTTAGGGGGGGGCTTTCTTTCCTTAAGGGTGCCTACGAGCAGTACTTC
>TRBJ1-1|-|TRBV30
CAWRSSVSEAFF
TGTGCCTGGAGGTCTTCGGTATCTGAAGCTTTCTTT
>TRBJ1-1|-|TRBV15
CATSRGGLEDTEAFF
TGTGCCACCAGCAGAGGAGGTTTGGAGGACACTGAAGCTTTCTTT
>TRBJ1-3|-|TRBV5-8
CASSFDRRGTGNTIYF
TGTGCCAGCAGCTTTGACCGCAGGGGCACTGGAAACACCATATATTTT
>TRBJ2-7|TRBD1|TRBV7-9
CASSGQEGQYF
TGTGCCAGCAGCGGACAGGAAGGGCAGTACTTC
>TRBJ2-3|TRBD1|TRBV4-1
CASSRSGGTGDTDKQYF
TGCGCCAGCAGCCGCTCAGGAGGGACAGGGGACACAGATAAGCAGTATTTT
>TRBJ2-7|-|TRBV18
CASSQTESYEQYF
TGTGCCAGCTCACAGACGGAGTCCTACGAGCAGTACTTC
>TRBJ2-3|TRBD2|TRBV6-4
CASSEGSGGADTQYF
TGTGCCAGCAGTGAAGGGAGCGGGGGTGCGGATACGCAGTATTTT
>TRBJ2-7|-|TRBV7-2
CASSSSPFSAYEQYF
TGTGCCAGCAGCTCTTCACCTTTTAGCGCCTACGAGCAGTACTTC
>TRBJ2-5|TRBD1|TRBV19
CASSMVLLGTGTQETQYF
TGTGCCAGTAGTATGGTCCTCCTAGGGACAGGGACGCAAGAGACCCAGTACTTC
>TRBJ2-3|TRBD2|TRBV7-2
CASSRGRFRDYLDF
TGTGCCAGCAGCCGCGGCCGATTCCGGGACTACTTGGATTTT
>TRBJ2-3|-|TRBV11-3
CASSFGGSTDTQYF
TGTGCCAGCAGCTTTGGGGGGTCCACAGATACGCAGTATTTT
>TRBJ2-1|-|TRBV28
CASSLYRVEQFF
TGTGCCAGCAGTTTATACCGGGTGGAACAGTTCTTC
>TRBJ1-5|TRBD1|TRBV19
CASSIGTGGSGQPQHF
TGTGCCAGTAGTATAGGGACAGGGGGGTCCGGTCAGCCCCAGCATTTT
>TRBJ2-7|TRBD1|TRBV9
CASSVGQNAYEQYF
TGTGCCAGCAGCGTGGGACAGAACGCCTACGAGCAGTACTTC
>TRBJ1-4|TRBD1|TRBV28
CASSLPGTEGEKLFF
TGTGCCAGCAGTTTACCCGGGACAGAGGGTGAAAAACTGTTTTTT